A selection of T cell receptor beta chains follows, all from one sample in a study of cytomegalovirus exposure and HLA in healthy donors. Produced via immunoSEQ multiplex PCR; TCRdb's table is partial and in-frame only. Among 150,000 to 200,000 clones listed, around 79% were seen once. The material sequenced was PBMCs. The receptors shown here come from a male donor in good health and CMV-seropositive. Both conserved end residues are part of each CDR3.

v_gene | CDR3aa
TRBV28 | CASSPLGGRSYNEQFF
TRBV11-2 | CASSLGAGEQFF
TRBV5-1 | CASSLSQGVQPQHF
TRBV7-2 | CASSLRGEAYEQYF
TRBV7-9 | CASSLVAGDNYEQYF
TRBV11-2 | CASSPRRNSPLHF
TRBV11-2 | CASSPGPKDTQYF
TRBV19 | CASSIALNTEAFF
TRBV10-3 | CAITSWNTIYF
TRBV12-1 | CASRDWTGGKQYF
TRBV7-7 | CASSRGGDNEQFF
TRBV6-6 | CASSYSAGRGDTQYF
TRBV30 | CAWSRQATGELFF
TRBV7-2 | CATRGPGGAAYNEQFF
TRBV9 | CASSVAQGAYNEQFF
TRBV7-9 | CASSLGRREGSEQFF
TRBV7-2 | CASSSVGGSTEAFF
TRBV5-1 | CASSSQGANTEAFF
TRBV11-2 | CASSLEFGLGSADTQYF
TRBV29-1 | CSCRQGGSYEQYF
TRBV28 | CASSPSGRQWNQPQHF
TRBV11-3 | CASSSGSGITSYNEQFF